This TCR beta chain is drawn from a study of control samples from healthy donors and cancer patients. Repertoires were generated with immunoSEQ multiplex PCR, while TCRdb's copy carries only in-frame clones and drops some. The top ten clones hold less than 4% of a sample with about 55,000 clones, 88% of them seen once. V lost 1 base, J lost 7 bases, and 5 bases lay in between. Per the germline V gene, CDR1 is SGHTA and CDR2 is FQGNSA. This CDR3 is 12 amino acids long. The sample was blood. The chain recombines TRBV7-2 with TRBJ1-5; D is ambiguous. The source is a man aged 50 to 60 in good health. In DNA, the CDR3 is TGTGCCAGCAGCTTAGAAGGGCAGCCCCAGCATTTT. Translated: CASSLEGQPQHF.